These T cell receptor beta chains were read from a single sample in a study of monozygotic twins with inflammatory bowel disease. TCRdb re-called the 5' RACE reads and catalogs CDR3 proteins one per entry, DNA excluded. The table for this sample gives some 89,000 distinct CDR3 sequences. Sequencing used blood. The source is a human donor with ulcerative colitis or Crohn's disease, or a healthy co-twin of an affected twin (not recorded which). Each CDR3 is given with its conserved first and last residue.

j_call v_call cdr3_aa
TRBJ2-7 TRBV29-1 CSVLRDLSYEQYF
TRBJ2-6 TRBV12-3/TRBV12-4 CASKDSGADVLTF
TRBJ1-5 TRBV24-1 CATSGSGRSQPQHF
TRBJ2-5 TRBV20-1 CSGGGGLGVRGETQYF
TRBJ1-2 TRBV6-1 CASSEVLRYGYTF
TRBJ2-7 TRBV20-1 CSARTSSYEQYF
TRBJ2-5 TRBV5-1 CASSIREETQYF
TRBJ2-7 TRBV6-5 CASSRTSGGYEQYF
TRBJ1-1 TRBV12-3/TRBV12-4 CASSFRLNTEAFF
TRBJ2-3 TRBV27 CASSSSGVTDTQYF
TRBJ2-1 TRBV5-1 CASSLAPGVFYNEQFF
TRBJ2-5 TRBV7-6 CASIATTSTETQYF
TRBJ2-1 TRBV5-6 CGSTLERGGDYNEQFF
TRBJ2-2 TRBV7-6 CASSLGRLTGDTGELFF
TRBJ1-2 TRBV20-1 CSAYTGISYGYTF
TRBJ1-3 TRBV11-2 CASSSSQGTGNTIYF
TRBJ1-1 TRBV4-1 CASSRPGTGDGWTEAFF